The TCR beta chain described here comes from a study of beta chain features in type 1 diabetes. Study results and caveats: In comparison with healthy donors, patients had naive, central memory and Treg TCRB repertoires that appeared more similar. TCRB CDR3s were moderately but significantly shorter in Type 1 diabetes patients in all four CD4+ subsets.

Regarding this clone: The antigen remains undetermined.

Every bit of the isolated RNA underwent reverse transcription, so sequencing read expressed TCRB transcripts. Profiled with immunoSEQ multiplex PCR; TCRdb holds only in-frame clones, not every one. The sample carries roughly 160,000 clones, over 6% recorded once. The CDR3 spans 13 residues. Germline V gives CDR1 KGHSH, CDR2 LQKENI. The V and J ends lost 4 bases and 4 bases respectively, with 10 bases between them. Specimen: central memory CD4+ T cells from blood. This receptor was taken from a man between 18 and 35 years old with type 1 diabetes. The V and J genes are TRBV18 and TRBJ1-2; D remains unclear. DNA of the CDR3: TGTGCCAGCTCACAAGCGACGGTCTATGGCTACACCTTC. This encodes CASSQATVYGYTF.